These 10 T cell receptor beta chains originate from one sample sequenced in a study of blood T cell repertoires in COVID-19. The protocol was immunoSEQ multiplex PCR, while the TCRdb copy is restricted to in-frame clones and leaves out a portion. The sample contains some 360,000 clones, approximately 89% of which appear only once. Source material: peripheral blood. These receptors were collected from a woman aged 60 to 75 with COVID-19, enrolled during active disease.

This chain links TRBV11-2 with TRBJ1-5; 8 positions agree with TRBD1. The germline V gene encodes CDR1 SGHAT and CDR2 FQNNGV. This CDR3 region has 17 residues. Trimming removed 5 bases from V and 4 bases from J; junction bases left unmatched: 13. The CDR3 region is CASSIGQGAYYNQPQHF. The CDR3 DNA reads TGTGCCAGCAGCATCGGACAGGGAGCATACTATAATCAGCCCCAGCATTTT.

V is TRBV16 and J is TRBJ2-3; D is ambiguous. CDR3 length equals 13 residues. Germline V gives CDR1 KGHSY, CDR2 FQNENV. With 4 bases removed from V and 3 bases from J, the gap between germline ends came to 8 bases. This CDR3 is CASSPPVTDTQYF. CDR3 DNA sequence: TGTGCCAGCAGCCCCCCCGTGACAGATACGCAGTATTTT. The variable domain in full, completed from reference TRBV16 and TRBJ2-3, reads GEEVAQTPKHLVRGEGQKAKLYCAPIKGHSYVFWYQQVLKNEFKFLISFQNENVFDETGMPKERFSAKCLPNSPCSLEIQATKLEDSAVYFCASSPPVTDTQYFGPGTRLTVL.

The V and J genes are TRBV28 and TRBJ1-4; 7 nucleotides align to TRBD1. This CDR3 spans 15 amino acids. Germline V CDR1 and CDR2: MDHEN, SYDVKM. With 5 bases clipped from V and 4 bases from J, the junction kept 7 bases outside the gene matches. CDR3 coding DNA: TGTGCCAGCAGTCCCCTGGGACAGTATAATGAAAAACTGTTTTTT. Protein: CASSPLGQYNEKLFF. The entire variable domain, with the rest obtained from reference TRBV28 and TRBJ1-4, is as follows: DVKVTQSSRYLVKRTGEKVFLECVQDMDHENMFWYRQDPGLGLRLIYFSYDVKMKEKGDIPEGYSVSREKKERFSLILESASTNQTSMYLCASSPLGQYNEKLFFGSGTQLSVL.

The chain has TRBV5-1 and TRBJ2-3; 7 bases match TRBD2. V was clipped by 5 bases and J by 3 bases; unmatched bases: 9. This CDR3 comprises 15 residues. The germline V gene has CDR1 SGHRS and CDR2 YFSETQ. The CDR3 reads CASRSLALGTDTQYF. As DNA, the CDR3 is TGCGCCAGCAGATCACTAGCGTTAGGGACAGATACGCAGTATTTT.

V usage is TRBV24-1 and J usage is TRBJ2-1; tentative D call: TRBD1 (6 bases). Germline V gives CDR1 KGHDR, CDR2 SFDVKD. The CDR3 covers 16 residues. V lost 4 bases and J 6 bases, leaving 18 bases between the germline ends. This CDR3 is CATSDRRQALGNEQFF. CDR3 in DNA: TGTGCCACCAGTGACAGAAGACAGGCCTTGGGCAATGAGCAGTTCTTC.

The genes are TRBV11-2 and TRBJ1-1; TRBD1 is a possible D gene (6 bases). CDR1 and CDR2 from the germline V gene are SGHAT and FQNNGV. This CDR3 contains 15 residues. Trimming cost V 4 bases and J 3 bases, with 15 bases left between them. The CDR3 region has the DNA TGTGCCAGCAGCTGGACCAGGGGCGCTCACACTGAAGCTTTCTTT. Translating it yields CASSWTRGAHTEAFF.

The CDR3, as DNA: TGTGCCAGCAGTTTAGCCCAACTAGCGGGGGGGTTTAGTGAGCAGTTCTTC. Translated: CASSLAQLAGGFSEQFF. The gene calls are TRBV27 and TRBJ2-1; TRBD2 matches at 13 bases. The CDR3 extends over 17 amino acids. J lost 9 bases, V lost 2 bases, and 10 bases had no gene match. Germline-derived CDR1 and CDR2 are MNHEY and SMNVEV (reference sequence).

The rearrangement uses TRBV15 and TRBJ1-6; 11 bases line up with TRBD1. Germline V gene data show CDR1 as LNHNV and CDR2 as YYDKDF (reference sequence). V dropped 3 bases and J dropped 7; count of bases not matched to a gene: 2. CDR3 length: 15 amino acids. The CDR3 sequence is CATSRGTGGNSPLHF. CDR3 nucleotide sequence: TGTGCCACCAGCAGGGGGACAGGGGGAAATTCACCCCTCCACTTT.

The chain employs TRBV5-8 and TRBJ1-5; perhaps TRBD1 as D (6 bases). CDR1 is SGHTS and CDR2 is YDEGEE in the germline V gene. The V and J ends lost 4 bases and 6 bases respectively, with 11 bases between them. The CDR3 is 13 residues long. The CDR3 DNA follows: TGTGCCAGCAGCCAAGACAGGATTCAGCCCCAGCATTTT. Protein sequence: CASSQDRIQPQHF.

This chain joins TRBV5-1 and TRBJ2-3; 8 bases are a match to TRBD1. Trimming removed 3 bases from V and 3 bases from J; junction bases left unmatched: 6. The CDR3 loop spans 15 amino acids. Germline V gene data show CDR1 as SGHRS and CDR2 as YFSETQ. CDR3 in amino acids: CASSSPDRGTDTQYF. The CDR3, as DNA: TGCGCCAGCAGCTCCCCCGACAGGGGAACAGATACGCAGTATTTT.